The 18 T cell receptor beta chains in this list originate from one sample, sequenced in a study of cytomegalovirus exposure and HLA in healthy donors. Amplification used 60 Vbeta primers and 13 Jbeta primers. Data came from immunoSEQ multiplex PCR; TCRdb stores just in-frame clones and leaves some out. The sample lists 200,000 to 250,000 clones, approximately 84% occurring once. Sequenced material: PBMCs. These receptors were taken from a woman aged 35 to 49 in good health and CMV-seronegative.

The chain carries TRBV7-2 and TRBJ1-5, with TRBD1 matching over 8 bases. This CDR3 has 14 amino acids. Looked up from germline, CDR1 is SGHTA and CDR2 is FQGNSA. After removal of 6 bases from V and 4 bases from J, the junction contained 5 bases not matched to a gene. This chain's CDR3 is CASSRRTGNQPQHF. CDR3 nucleotide sequence: TGTGCCAGCAGTCGCCGGACAGGGAATCAGCCCCAGCATTTT.

The V and J genes are TRBV7-9 and TRBJ1-2; D remains ambiguous. Trimming left V 2 bases short and J 0 bases short, with 7 bases between. Germline CDR1 reads SEHNR; CDR2 reads FQNEAQ (reference sequence). There are 14 residues in the CDR3. The CDR3 loop is CASSLPGPNYGYTF. The DNA of the CDR3 is TGTGCCAGCAGCTTACCAGGCCCTAACTATGGCTACACCTTC.

The sample holds one count of this clone. The rearrangement uses TRBV30 and TRBJ2-7, with D possibly TRBD1 on 6 matching bases. This CDR3 has 14 residues. Per germline, CDR1 GTSNPN and CDR2 SVGIG (reference sequence). V gave up 3 bases and J gave up 2 bases, with 14 bases separating them. DNA of the CDR3: TGTGCCTGGAGCAGGGGAGTACGGGCCTACGAGCAGTACTTC. Protein sequence: CAWSRGVRAYEQYF.

This clone was seen a single time. The chain is built from TRBV7-2 and TRBJ2-5; D ambiguous. The end of the DNA fits TRBJ2-7 better, so the J call may be wrong. This CDR3 is built from 15 residues. In germline, CDR1 is SGHTA, CDR2 FQGNSA. The CDR3 region is CASSLSISPVYEQYF. CDR3 coding DNA: TGTGCCAGCAGCCTCAGTATTAGCCCCGTATACGAGCAGTACTTC.

The V gene is TRBV6-1, the J gene TRBJ2-3, with 7 nucleotides matching TRBD1. The germline CDR1 and CDR2 sequences are MNHNS and SASEGT. The CDR3 extends over 16 amino acids. The V gene end was trimmed by 1 base and the J gene end by 2 bases; junction bases not matched to a gene: 6. DNA of the CDR3: TGTGCCAGCAGTGAAGACCGGGACAGATTCACAGATACGCAGTATTTT. Translated: CASSEDRDRFTDTQYF.

This clone turned up a few times. The chain joins TRBV4-3 to TRBJ1-6; D not certain. The germline V and J ends were trimmed by 0 bases and 6 bases, with 12 bases remaining between them. CDR1 LGHNA and CDR2 YSLEER come from the germline V gene. The CDR3 covers 16 residues. The CDR3 DNA sequence: TGCGCCAGCAGCCAAGATCTCGGACTTACTAATTCACCCCTCCACTTT. This translates into CASSQDLGLTNSPLHF.

This chain connects TRBV5-8 to TRBJ1-4, with D possibly being TRBD1 (5 bases). V lost 3 bases and J lost 8, with 14 bases in between. The CDR3 is 14 amino acids. Germline V gene lookup returns CDR1 SGHTS and CDR2 YDEGEE. For the CDR3, the DNA is TGTGCCAGCAGCTATCCCTCAGGGATGGAAAAACTGTTTTTT. This codes for CASSYPSGMEKLFF.

The rearrangement uses TRBV5-1 and TRBJ2-5; D perhaps matches TRBD2 (5 bases). V lost 2 bases and J 3 bases, leaving 14 bases between the germline ends. CDR3 size: 15 residues. Germline CDR1 and CDR2: SGHRS and YFSETQ. Here the CDR3 DNA reads TGCGCCAGCAGCTTAGGAGCGAGGGTAGAAGAGACCCAGTACTTC. Amino acids: CASSLGARVEETQYF. The full variable domain, rest sourced from reference TRBV5-1 and TRBJ2-5, is KAGVTQTPRYLIKTRGQQVTLSCSPISGHRSVSWYQQTPGQGLQFLFEYFSETQRNKGNFPGRFSGRQFSNSRSEMNVSTLELGDSALYLCASSLGARVEETQYFGPGTRLLVL.

The chain employs TRBV2 and TRBJ1-3; 9 nucleotides agree with TRBD1. The germline gives CDR1 SNHLY, CDR2 FYNNEI. V shed 6 bases, J shed 0 bases, and the junction held 12 bases outside the gene matches. The CDR3 extends over 18 amino acids. This CDR3 is CASRNGDRDTFSGNTIYF. The CDR3 DNA is TGTGCCAGCAGGAACGGGGACAGGGACACTTTCTCTGGAAACACCATATATTTT.

The V and J genes are TRBV29-1 and TRBJ2-1; perhaps TRBD1 as D (5 bases). Trimming removed 8 bases at V and 7 bases at J, with 21 bases between. The CDR3 covers 14 residues. The germline gives CDR1 SQVTM, CDR2 ANQGSEA. Here the CDR3 DNA reads TGCAGCTCCTCGTCCGGCAGGGTACCGAATGAGCAGTTCTTC. Translation: CSSSSGRVPNEQFF.

The chain has TRBV28 and TRBJ2-7; 11 bases map to TRBD1. CDR3 size: 14 residues. Trimming removed 6 bases from V and 6 bases from J; junction bases left unmatched: 7. From germline, CDR1 is MDHEN and CDR2 SYDVKM. The CDR3 sequence is CASSWTGGFGEQYF. The CDR3 region has the DNA TGTGCCAGCAGCTGGACAGGGGGCTTCGGCGAGCAGTACTTC.

V gene TRBV7-3 combines with J gene TRBJ2-1; D is perhaps TRBD1 (6 bases). V lost 5 bases and J 6 bases, leaving 11 bases between the germline ends. Germline V lookup: CDR1 SGHTA, CDR2 FQGTGA. The CDR3 is made up of 13 amino acids. CDR3 nucleotides: TGTGCCAGCAGCAATATCAGGGGCAATGAGCAGTTCTTC. Protein sequence: CASSNIRGNEQFF. The variable domain in full, with the rest retrieved from reference TRBV7-3 and TRBJ2-1, is GAGVSQTPSNKVTEKGKYVELRCDPISGHTALYWYRQSLGQGPEFLIYFQGTGAADDSGLPNDRFFAVRPEGSVSTLKIQRTERGDSAVYLCASSNIRGNEQFFGPGTRLTVL.

This clone turned up a few times. The chain combines TRBV5-1 with TRBJ1-1; D is undetermined. The CDR3 covers 13 residues. The ends were cut back, 5 bases at V and 1 base at J, with 9 bases in the middle. Germline CDR1 reads SGHRS; CDR2 reads YFSETQ. The CDR3 DNA sequence: TGCGCCAGCAGACTGACACAGAACACTGAAGCTTTCTTT. This gives the protein CASRLTQNTEAFF.

The V gene is TRBV2, the J gene TRBJ1-6; 8 bases map to TRBD1. Germline loops: CDR1 SNHLY, CDR2 FYNNEI. J was trimmed by 7 bases and V by 6 bases; bases with no gene match: 5. CDR3 length: 14 amino acids. Written as DNA, the CDR3 is TGTGCCAGCAGCCCTGGACAGGGAAATTCACCCCTCCACTTT. Its translation is CASSPGQGNSPLHF.

The chain links TRBV7-6 to TRBJ1-1; the match to TRBD1 covers 7 bases. Looked up from germline, CDR1 is SGHVS and CDR2 is FNYEAQ. V shed 3 bases and J 1 base; nucleotides not matched to a gene: 2. The CDR3 loop spans 14 amino acids. The CDR3 is CASSFDRENTEAFF. The CDR3 DNA is TGTGCCAGCAGCTTCGACAGGGAGAACACTGAAGCTTTCTTT.

The chain combines TRBV9 with TRBJ1-4, with D hard to call. Trimming took off 0 bases at V and 7 bases at J, with 10 bases between the two ends. The V gene's germline CDR1 is SGDLS and CDR2 YYNGEE. This CDR3 is 14 amino acids long. As DNA, the CDR3 is TGTGCCAGCAGCGTAGGCGGCGGGATTGAAAAACTGTTTTTT. Translated, it gives CASSVGGGIEKLFF.

The chain joins TRBV9 to TRBJ2-7; the D is unclear. V was trimmed by 4 bases and J by 1 base, leaving 15 bases between them. The CDR3 runs to 15 residues. Germline CDR1 and CDR2: SGDLS and YYNGEE. The CDR3 reads CASSQATAASYEQYF. In nucleotides, the CDR3 is TGTGCCAGCAGCCAGGCTACGGCTGCTTCCTACGAGCAGTACTTC. Full variable domain (outside the CDR3, taken from reference TRBV9 and TRBJ2-7): DSGVTQTPKHLITATGQRVTLRCSPRSGDLSVYWYQQSLDQGLQFLIQYYNGEERAKGNILERFSAQQFPDLHSELNLSSLELGDSALYFCASSQATAASYEQYFGPGTRLTVT.

The chain combines TRBV4-3 with TRBJ2-1, with TRBD2 matching over 11 bases. The CDR3 loop spans 17 amino acids. V was pared by 3 bases and J by 6 bases, with 10 bases of the junction left unmatched. Germline CDR1 reads LGHNA; CDR2 reads YSLEER. The CDR3 nucleotides read TGCGCCAGCAGCCAGGACCTGACTAGCGGGGCCTTCAATGAGCAGTTCTTC. It codes for CASSQDLTSGAFNEQFF.